A single TCR beta chain is shown here with its context. These data are taken from a study of blood T cell repertoires in COVID-19. The overall study: Samples taken during acute and convalescent COVID-19 were collected in the United States, Italy and Spain.

Germline CDR1 reads MNHEY; CDR2 reads SMNVEV (reference sequence). The CDR3 has 13 residues. Trimming pared 7 bases from V and 5 bases from J, leaving 14 bases between. How the authors handled the data: Reference gene primers were amplified, and this amplification served to estimate nucleated cell counts. Sequenced by immunoSEQ multiplex PCR; TCRdb stores in-frame clones only, minus some. D and trimming come from the DNA, and the V and J calls and clone size come from that table. The sample lists around 440,000 clones; approximately 88% were seen once. The TCR sequence derives from a woman aged 45-60 years with COVID-19, enrolled during active disease. The chain combines TRBV27 with TRBJ1-1; D call uncertain. Sequenced sample: peripheral blood. CDR3 in amino acids: CASNADYGTEAFF. CDR3 in DNA: TGTGCCAGCAACGCGGATTACGGAACTGAAGCTTTCTTT.